One and the same sample provided the 5 T cell receptor beta chains below, sequenced in a study of CD8+ T cells in alopecia areata. cDNA serving as the sequencing template came from extracted, reverse transcribed RNA. Repertoires were generated with immunoSEQ multiplex PCR, while TCRdb's copy carries only in-frame clones and drops some. The table has hundreds of thousands of clones, about 68% seen once. The sequenced sample was CD4+ T cells sorted from blood, obtained at week 0. All receptors derive from a human donor with alopecia areata.

Only a few counts were recorded for this clone. V usage is TRBV4-2 and J usage is TRBJ1-3; maybe TRBD1 (5 bases). Looked up from germline, CDR1 is LGHNA and CDR2 is YNFKEQ. V was clipped by 0 bases and J by 0 bases, with 6 bases between them. The CDR3 length is 15 residues. The CDR3 loop reads CASSQDGTSGNTIYF. The CDR3 bases are TGTGCCAGCAGCCAAGATGGGACCTCTGGAAACACCATATATTTT.

This chain connects TRBV30 to TRBJ1-6; 10 bases agree with TRBD1. Trimming removed 0 bases from V and 0 bases from J; junction bases left unmatched: 11. There are 20 residues in the CDR3. The germline CDR1 and CDR2 sequences are GTSNPN and SVGIG (reference sequence). CDR3 sequence reads: CAWSVTRTGGYRSYNSPLHF. The DNA of the CDR3 is TGTGCCTGGAGTGTAACTCGGACAGGGGGGTACCGCTCCTATAATTCACCCCTCCACTTT.

J is TRBJ2-4 and V is TRBV30, with 7 positions matching TRBD1. The CDR3 consists of 13 residues. The J segment lost 11 bases and the V segment lost 2 bases, leaving 9 bases of the junction unmatched. CDR1 is GTSNPN and CDR2 is SVGIG in the germline V gene (reference sequence). The CDR3 here is CAWSRTGLGVQYF. CDR3 DNA: TGTGCCTGGAGTCGGACAGGCCTGGGGGTTCAGTACTTC. The full variable domain, completed using reference TRBV30 and TRBJ2-4, is SQTIHQWPATLVQPVGSPLSLECTVEGTSNPNLYWYRQAAGRGLQLLFYSVGIGQISSEVPQNLSASRPQDRQFILSSKKLLLSDSGFYLCAWSRTGLGVQYFGAGTRLSVL.

This clone was seen only once. The V call is TRBV7-9, the J call TRBJ1-6, with D possibly TRBD1 on 6 matching bases. Deletions cut 5 bases from V and 10 bases from J, with 9 bases between. CDR1 and CDR2 from the germline V gene are SEHNR and FQNEAQ (reference sequence). This CDR3 is built from 12 residues. CDR3 sequence: CASSNRESPLHF. The CDR3 nucleotides read TGTGCCAGCAGCAACAGGGAATCACCCCTCCACTTT.

The rearrangement joins TRBV30 to TRBJ2-1, with a tentative D call TRBD1 (7 bases). Germline CDR1 reads GTSNPN; CDR2 reads SVGIG (reference sequence). V lost 5 bases, J lost 11 bases, and 22 bases lay in between. The CDR3 length is 14 residues. The DNA of the CDR3 is TGTGCCTGGCGTCAAACAGGGGAAGGGGGGAAGCAGTTCTTC. Protein sequence: CAWRQTGEGGKQFF.